Given below is one T cell receptor (beta chain) in context. Its antigen remains unknown. Libraries were prepared by immunoSEQ multiplex PCR; TCRdb keeps only in-frame clonotypes and omits some of them. The sample comprises some 58,000 clones, approximately 94% of which are singletons, and roughly 8% rests with the top ten. Indicated time point: cycle 4 day 1 (C4D1), after more than five weeks of nivolumab. All trial patients relapsed after autologous stem cell transplantation. V gave up 3 bases and J gave up 6 bases, with 6 bases separating them. In germline, CDR1 is PRHDT, CDR2 FYEKMQ (reference sequence). The CDR3 contains 12 residues. This sample is part of a study of PD-1 blockade in classical Hodgkin lymphoma. About the study: Once every 2 weeks, patients received intravenous nivolumab at 3 mg/kg. Findings and limits, study-wide: The study found that TCR diversity rose significantly by C4D1 in CD4+ but not CD8+ cells. At baseline, newly diagnosed patients reportedly showed less TCR diversity than healthy donors. Patients who began taking nivolumab under 1 year after ASCT were left out.

This sequence joins TRBV13 and TRBJ1-5, with D unresolved. The origin of this receptor is a human donor with classical Hodgkin lymphoma. The sample consisted of peripheral blood mononuclear cells (PBMCs), taken before the fourth cycle of nivolumab. The CDR3 reads CASSFLGQPQHF. DNA for the CDR3: TGTGCCAGCAGCTTTTTAGGTCAGCCCCAGCATTTT.